The present T cell receptor (beta chain) was sequenced within a study of T cell responses to AZD1222 COVID-19 vaccine. Doses given second, at about 4 or about 12 weeks, were pooled. Germline lookup yields CDR1 SGHNT and CDR2 YYREEE (reference sequence). The V gene lost 3 bases and the J gene lost 7 bases, with 29 bases spanning the gap. This CDR3 has 18 residues. Study-wide findings and caveats: Donors were largely white British and mainly female; clonal diversity was possibly underestimated.

The repertoire was sequenced with immunoSEQ multiplex PCR; TCRdb's copy has only in-frame clones and lacks some. The table includes roughly 120,000 clones, roughly 93% detected once. Points on this clone: What it binds is not known.

The origin of this receptor is an adult who received the AZD1222 COVID-19 vaccine. Sequences were derived from peripheral blood, sampled 28 days after the second AZD1222 dose. This chain joins TRBV5-4 and TRBJ2-7; maybe TRBD1 (5 bases). The CDR3 sequence: CASSSTPPVYMGRQEQYF. The CDR3 nucleotides are TGTGCCAGCAGCTCAACCCCCCCGGTGTATATGGGGCGTCAAGAGCAGTACTTC.